This TCR beta chain was observed in a study of T cells in Graves' hyperthyroidism and ophthalmopathy (dated by TCRdb to the late 2010s). In terms of the full investigation: Peripheral blood was collected at initial diagnosis, before any treatment. To identify TCR V-J signatures that set the groups apart, the researchers used a discovery cohort of roughly 100 patients, made up of under 50 with Graves' ophthalmopathy and 57 with stable Graves' hyperthyroidism. Whether ophthalmopathy could be predicted prospectively was tested in an independent validation cohort made up of under 20 hyperthyroidism patients plus 17 patients who later progressed to ophthalmopathy. For training and testing, the approximately 92 patients in the discovery cohort were randomly divided in a 7:3 ratio. In addition, the study compared T-cell repertoires in thyroid tissue and in blood from 6 or 7 Graves' hyperthyroidism patients. After blood sampling, hyperthyroidism patients were treated with methimazole at a starting dose of 30 mg daily, and ophthalmopathy patients were treated with high-dose intravenous methylprednisolone. According to the paper, TCR Vbeta CDR3 sequencing was carried out on 135 peripheral blood samples, which came from fewer than 50 ophthalmopathy, around 75 hyperthyroidism and about 17 progressor patients.

Points the paper makes about the study in general: In validation, progression to ophthalmopathy was predicted by the model with 70% to 71% sensitivity and approximately 78% specificity, a median of approximately 6.5 months before onset. Sample size was not statistically predetermined, and blinding of investigators to group allocation was not performed. In cross-validation, a model built on a 13 V-J signature told ophthalmopathy apart from stable hyperthyroidism with about 90% sensitivity and roughly 81% specificity, and in testing the same model reached 80%/75%. Most expanded thyroid clonotypes (frequency above 0.001) were also found in blood, which suggests that blood repertoires may mirror thyroid immune responses.

As for this clonotype: Its target antigen remains unknown. No base-level quality is on record; no much larger clone is a single base apart.

Graves' hyperthyroidism was defined as stable when no progression to ophthalmopathy occurred over 18 months of follow-up. The hyperthyroidism patients were between 18 and 65 years old and newly diagnosed, with a disease duration of less than 2 months. Any patient with an uncontrolled infection, another autoimmune disease, pregnancy or lactation was excluded. Diagnoses were based on clinical symptoms, serum thyroxine and TRAb, thyroid ultrasound and orbital computed tomography. PBMCs were isolated from 10 ml of fresh peripheral blood by Ficoll-Paque density gradient centrifugation. Total RNA was extracted using Trizol reagent, and RNA quality was assessed on an Agilent 2100 Bioanalyzer. TCR beta CDR3 regions were amplified from RNA transcripts. The TCR CDR3 was subjected to a first round of RT-PCR using the HTBI primer set and the Qiagen OneStep RT-PCR kit. A second multiplex PCR round built the libraries, followed by size selection and purification. Libraries were sequenced paired-end with 100 bp reads on an Illumina HiSeq2000. On the authors' methods: SOAPnuke was used to process the raw data, removing reads that contained adapters or uncalled bases, had a mean Phred below 15, or lacked an exact match to the constant primer or identifier. COPE v1.2.5 was used to merge high-quality paired reads, and clonotypes were defined as unique nucleotide sequences. MiTCR v1.1 was used to align clonotypes to the IMGT TRBV, TRBD and TRBJ reference segments. The analysis included only V-J combinations with a frequency above 0.0001, which together covered 99% to 99.2% of the repertoires. A TCS score was defined as the ratio of F50 (clonal expansion) to E x V (chaos), with BLOSUM62-based TCRdist applied between CDR3 peptides within each V-J. Welch's t-statistics and random forest reduced some 510 V-J features to 13, which were used in a naive Bayes classifier (R e1071). Using fastp trimming at Q25 and MiXCR clonotype assembly, TCRdb reanalyzed the public sequencing data and kept in-frame beta chains. Every CDR3 protein is listed once, alongside the most common genes and DNA of its rows. TCRdb, not the original authors, processed these V and J calls. In all, the sample holds under 400,000 distinct CDR3 sequences, and 21% of those were seen once. The biggest ten clones account for around half of the sample.

Counted from cysteine to phenylalanine, this CDR3 has 14 amino acids. Of all the DNA, just the CDR3 is kept, 42 bases in frame from base 1. Sequences SEHNR (CDR1) and FQNEAQ (CDR2) are obtained from the germline V gene (reference sequence). The germline ends are 11 bases apart after V is trimmed by 5 bases and J by 2 bases. This TCR derives from a woman between 45 and 65 years old with Graves' hyperthyroidism. Rearrangement joined TRBV7-9 to TRBJ2-3; the D gene is perhaps TRBD1, from 6 matching bases. What was sequenced was blood. The nucleotides read TGTGCCAGCAGCATAGGGGGATCCACAGATACGCAGTATTTT. Translation gives CASSIGGSTDTQYF.